These 10 T cell receptor beta chains came from one sample sequenced in a study of cytomegalovirus exposure and HLA in healthy donors. Primers for the PCR totalled 60 Vbeta and 13 Jbeta. The data were produced by immunoSEQ multiplex PCR, yet TCRdb's version contains in-frame clones alone and is incomplete. The profile shows a few hundred thousand clones, around 79% of them singletons. Sequencing input: PBMCs. The receptors here all came from a girl aged 2 to 9 in good health and CMV-seronegative.

The chain uses TRBV6-1 and TRBJ1-1; maybe TRBD1 (5 bases). V was clipped by 10 bases and J by 1 base, with 16 bases between them. The CDR3 totals 14 residues. Germline V CDR1 and CDR2: MNHNS, SASEGT. DNA of the CDR3: TGTGCCACAGATCTCGGGGGGGGGAACACTGAAGCTTTCTTT. Its translation: CATDLGGGNTEAFF.

The chain uses TRBV7-9 and TRBJ1-2, with 9 positions matching TRBD1. The V gene's germline CDR1 is SEHNR and CDR2 FQNEAQ (reference sequence). V was clipped by 4 bases and J by 2 bases; unmatched bases: 5. The CDR3 sequence is 15 residues long. This chain's CDR3 is CASSSSGTGNYGYTF. CDR3 nucleotide sequence: TGTGCCAGCAGCTCCTCCGGGACAGGGAACTATGGCTACACCTTC. The variable domain in full, completed from reference TRBV7-9 and TRBJ1-2, reads DTGVSQNPRHKITKRGQNVTFRCDPISEHNRLYWYRQTLGQGPEFLTYFQNEAQLEKSRLLSDRFSAERPKGSFSTLEIQRTEQGDSAMYLCASSSSGTGNYGYTFGSGTRLTVV.

J is TRBJ1-1 and V is TRBV5-1; 7 nucleotides agree with TRBD1. The V gene's germline CDR1 is SGHRS and CDR2 YFSETQ. CDR3 length: 14 residues. V dropped 3 bases and J dropped 4; count of bases not matched to a gene: 6. This CDR3 is CASSYRQGPTEAFF. Here the CDR3 DNA reads TGCGCCAGCAGCTACCGACAGGGTCCCACTGAAGCTTTCTTT.

With respect to this clone: At one end, the junction sequence differs from germline, possibly due to a read error. This chain joins TRBV5-1 and TRBJ1-1, with D perhaps matching TRBD1 (5 bases). The CDR3 has 12 amino acids. Germline V gene lookup returns CDR1 SGHRS and CDR2 YFSETQ. The CDR3: CASRYSDTEAFF. The CDR3 nucleotides read TGCGCCAGCCGCTACTCGGACACAGAAGCTTTCTTT.

This chain uses TRBV5-5 with TRBJ2-7, with 7 bases lining up with TRBD1. The V and J ends lost 10 bases and 5 bases, in that order; junction bases with no gene match: 15. The CDR3 contains 14 residues. Germline V gene lookup returns CDR1 SGHKS and CDR2 YYEKEE (reference sequence). CDR3 sequence: CAGQGNDRVDEQYF. The CDR3 nucleotides are TGTGCCGGCCAGGGGAACGACAGGGTAGACGAGCAGTACTTC. Looking up the rest from reference TRBV5-5 and TRBJ2-7 gives the full variable domain: DAGVTQSPTHLIKTRGQQVTLRCSPISGHKSVSWYQQVLGQGPQFIFQYYEKEERGRGNFPDRFSARQFPNYSSELNVNALLLGDSALYLCAGQGNDRVDEQYFGPGTRLTVT.

This clone has only one observation. This rearrangement joins TRBV5-4 to TRBJ2-1; 16 nucleotides line up with TRBD2. Unmatched junction bases numbered 15, after V lost 10 bases and J lost 5 bases. The CDR3 contains 18 residues. Germline loops: CDR1 SGHNT, CDR2 YYREEE (reference sequence). CDR3 sequence: CALRTGLAGGPRNNEQFF. CDR3 DNA: TGTGCCCTCAGGACGGGACTAGCGGGAGGGCCGAGAAACAATGAGCAGTTCTTC.

This clone was detected a few times. J is TRBJ2-3 and V is TRBV9; 12 bases map to TRBD2. From germline, CDR1 is SGDLS and CDR2 YYNGEE. J was trimmed by 8 bases and V by 3 bases; bases with no gene match: 13. CDR3 length: 17 residues. The chain's CDR3 is CASSAGLAGSRLVTQYF. Here the CDR3 DNA reads TGTGCCAGCAGCGCCGGACTAGCGGGGTCTCGTTTGGTTACGCAGTATTTT.

J is TRBJ2-2 and V is TRBV7-9; the D gene is possibly TRBD1 (5 bases). The V end lost 5 bases, the J end lost 1 base, and 17 bases lay between the germline ends. The CDR3 is made up of 17 amino acids. The germline CDR1 and CDR2 sequences are SEHNR and FQNEAQ (reference sequence). The CDR3 nucleotides read TGTGCCAGCAGCCTTACCGGGCCAGGGTTGAACACCGGGGAGCTGTTTTTT. This codes for CASSLTGPGLNTGELFF. The whole variable domain, filled in from reference TRBV7-9 and TRBJ2-2, reads DTGVSQNPRHKITKRGQNVTFRCDPISEHNRLYWYRQTLGQGPEFLTYFQNEAQLEKSRLLSDRFSAERPKGSFSTLEIQRTEQGDSAMYLCASSLTGPGLNTGELFFGEGSRLTVL.

There are a few counts of this clone. V usage is TRBV29-1 and J usage is TRBJ1-1; D may be TRBD1 (6 bases). V was trimmed by 1 base and J by 0 bases, leaving 9 bases between them. The CDR3 is 14 residues long. CDR1 is SQVTM and CDR2 is ANQGSEA in the germline V gene. CDR3 DNA: TGCAGCGTTGAAGCAGACAGGATGAACACTGAAGCTTTCTTT. Its translation: CSVEADRMNTEAFF.

In its sample, this clone was seen a few times. The chain has TRBV7-8 and TRBJ1-2; TRBD1 aligns across 8 bases. Germline CDR1 reads SGHVS; CDR2 reads FQNEAQ. The CDR3 length is 14 residues. V was clipped by 4 bases and J by 4 bases; unmatched bases: 5. The CDR3 coding sequence is TGTGCCAGCAGCTCTTCCGACAGGGGCTATGGCTACACCTTC. It encodes CASSSSDRGYGYTF.